One T cell receptor (beta chain) is described in this entry. Its antigen remains unidentified. The data originate from a study of beta chain features in type 1 diabetes. As every portion of the isolated RNA was reverse transcribed, the sequencing read expressed TCRB transcripts. Some 3.3 million reads per sample on average were obtained from naive, central memory and regulatory T cell samples. Profiling relied on immunoSEQ multiplex PCR, and the TCRdb table lists in-frame clones only, not all of them. The table has roughly 180,000 clones, about 13% seen once. Study-wide findings and caveats: Amplification by PCR could prefer shorter templates, with the same effect in patients and controls. Researchers could not determine here whether HLA type influences TCRB rearrangement.

V lost 0 bases and J lost 4, with 10 bases in between. CDR3 size: 15 residues. The germline gives CDR1 SGHNT, CDR2 YYREEE (reference sequence). Sequenced sample: central memory CD4+ T cells from blood. The V gene is TRBV5-4, the J gene TRBJ2-2, with a tentative D call TRBD1 (6 bases). This TCR came from a woman aged 18-29 years in good health. As DNA, the CDR3 is TGTGCCAGCAGCTTGGGCAGGGGTGTCACCGGGGAGCTGTTTTTT. Its translation: CASSLGRGVTGELFF.